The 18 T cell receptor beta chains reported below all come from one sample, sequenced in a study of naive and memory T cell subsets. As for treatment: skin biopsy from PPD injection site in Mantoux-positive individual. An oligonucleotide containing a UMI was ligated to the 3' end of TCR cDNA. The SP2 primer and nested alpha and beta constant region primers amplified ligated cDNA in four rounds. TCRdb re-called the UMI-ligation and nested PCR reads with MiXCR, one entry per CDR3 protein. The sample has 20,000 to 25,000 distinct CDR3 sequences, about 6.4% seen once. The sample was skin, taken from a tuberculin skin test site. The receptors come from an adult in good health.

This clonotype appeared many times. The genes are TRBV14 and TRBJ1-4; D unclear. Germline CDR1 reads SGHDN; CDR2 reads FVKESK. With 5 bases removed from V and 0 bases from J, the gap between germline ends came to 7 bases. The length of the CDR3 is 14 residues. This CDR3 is CASSWTSTNEKLFF. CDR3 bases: TGTGCCAGCAGCTGGACCTCAACTAATGAAAAACTGTTTTTT.

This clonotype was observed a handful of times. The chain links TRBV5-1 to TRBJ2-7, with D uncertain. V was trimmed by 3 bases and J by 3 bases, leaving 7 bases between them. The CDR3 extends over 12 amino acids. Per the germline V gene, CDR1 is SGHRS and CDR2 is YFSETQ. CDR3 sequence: CASSSDLYEQYF. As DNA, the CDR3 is TGCGCCAGCAGCTCCGACCTCTACGAGCAGTACTTC. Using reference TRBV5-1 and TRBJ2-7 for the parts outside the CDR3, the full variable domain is KAGVTQTPRYLIKTRGQQVTLSCSPISGHRSVSWYQQTPGQGLQFLFEYFSETQRNKGNFPGRFSGRQFSNSRSEMNVSTLELGDSALYLCASSSDLYEQYFGPGTRLTVT.

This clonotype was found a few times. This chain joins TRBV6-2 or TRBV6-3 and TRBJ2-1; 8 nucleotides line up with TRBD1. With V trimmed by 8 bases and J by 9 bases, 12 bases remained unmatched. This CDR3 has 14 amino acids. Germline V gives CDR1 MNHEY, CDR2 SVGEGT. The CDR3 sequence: CASVNRGARFEQFF. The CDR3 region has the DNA TGTGCCAGCGTTAACAGGGGGGCCAGGTTTGAGCAGTTCTTC.

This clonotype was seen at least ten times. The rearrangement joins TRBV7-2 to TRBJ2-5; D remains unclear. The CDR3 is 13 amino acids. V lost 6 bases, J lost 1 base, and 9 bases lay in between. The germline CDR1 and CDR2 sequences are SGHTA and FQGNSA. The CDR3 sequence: CASRPSAQETQYF. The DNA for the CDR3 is TGTGCCAGCAGACCCAGCGCCCAAGAGACCCAGTACTTC.

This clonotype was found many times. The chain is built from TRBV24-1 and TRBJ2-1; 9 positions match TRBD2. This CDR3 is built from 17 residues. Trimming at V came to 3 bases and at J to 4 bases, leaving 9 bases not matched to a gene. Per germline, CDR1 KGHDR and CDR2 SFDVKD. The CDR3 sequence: CATSDAQASGIYNEQFF. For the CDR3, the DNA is TGTGCCACCAGTGATGCTCAGGCTAGCGGGATTTACAATGAGCAGTTCTTC.

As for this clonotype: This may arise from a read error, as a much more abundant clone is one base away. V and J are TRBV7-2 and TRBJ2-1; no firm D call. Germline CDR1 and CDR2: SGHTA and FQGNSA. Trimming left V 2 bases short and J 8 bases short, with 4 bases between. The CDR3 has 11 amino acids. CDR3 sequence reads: CASSLFDEQFF. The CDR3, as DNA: TGTGCCAGCAGCTTATTCGATGAGCAGTTCTTC.

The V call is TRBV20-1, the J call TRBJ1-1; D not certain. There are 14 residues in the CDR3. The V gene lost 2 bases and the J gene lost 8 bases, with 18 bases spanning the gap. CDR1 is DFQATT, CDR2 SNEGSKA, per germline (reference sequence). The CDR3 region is CSARLSVQQKEAFF. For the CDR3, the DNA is TGCAGTGCTAGATTATCAGTACAACAAAAAGAAGCTTTCTTT.

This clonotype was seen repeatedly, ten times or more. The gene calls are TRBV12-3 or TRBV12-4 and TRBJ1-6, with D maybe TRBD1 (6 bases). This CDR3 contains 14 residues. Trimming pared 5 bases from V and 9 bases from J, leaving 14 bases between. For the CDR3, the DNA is TGTGCCAGCAGTACCTCAGGGGTCGGTTCACCCCTCCACTTT. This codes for CASSTSGVGSPLHF.

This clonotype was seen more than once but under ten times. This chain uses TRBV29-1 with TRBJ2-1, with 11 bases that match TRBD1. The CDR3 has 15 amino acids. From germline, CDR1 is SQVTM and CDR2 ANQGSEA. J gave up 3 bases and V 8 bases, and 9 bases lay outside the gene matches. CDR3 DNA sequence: TGCAGCATGCTTCAAGGGACAGGGGGCTACAATGAGCAGTTCTTC. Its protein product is CSMLQGTGGYNEQFF.

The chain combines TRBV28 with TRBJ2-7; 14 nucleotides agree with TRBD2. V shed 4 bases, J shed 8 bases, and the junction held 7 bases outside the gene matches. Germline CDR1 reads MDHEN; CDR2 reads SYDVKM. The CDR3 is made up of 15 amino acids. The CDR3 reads CASSSGTSGSRKQYF. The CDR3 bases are TGTGCCAGCAGTTCCGGGACTAGCGGGAGCCGGAAGCAGTACTTC.

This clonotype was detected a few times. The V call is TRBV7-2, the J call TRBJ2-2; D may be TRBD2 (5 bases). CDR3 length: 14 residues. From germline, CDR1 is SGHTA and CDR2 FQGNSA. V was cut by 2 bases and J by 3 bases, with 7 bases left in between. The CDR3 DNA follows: TGTGCCAGCAGCTTATGGCGGGACACCGGGGAGCTGTTTTTT. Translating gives CASSLWRDTGELFF.

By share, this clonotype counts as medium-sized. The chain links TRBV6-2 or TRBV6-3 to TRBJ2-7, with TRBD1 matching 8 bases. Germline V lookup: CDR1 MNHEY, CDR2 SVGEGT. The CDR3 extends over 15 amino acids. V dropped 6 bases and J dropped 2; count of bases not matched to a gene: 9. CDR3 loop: CASRTGTGETYEQYF. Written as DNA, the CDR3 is TGTGCCAGCAGAACCGGGACAGGAGAAACCTACGAGCAGTACTTC.

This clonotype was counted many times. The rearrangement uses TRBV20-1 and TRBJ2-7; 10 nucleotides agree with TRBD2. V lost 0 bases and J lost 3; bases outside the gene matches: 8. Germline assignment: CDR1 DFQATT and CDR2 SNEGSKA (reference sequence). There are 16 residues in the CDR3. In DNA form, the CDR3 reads TGCAGTGCTAGAGACAGCCTAGCGGGAGTCCTCTACGAGCAGTACTTC. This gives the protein CSARDSLAGVLYEQYF.

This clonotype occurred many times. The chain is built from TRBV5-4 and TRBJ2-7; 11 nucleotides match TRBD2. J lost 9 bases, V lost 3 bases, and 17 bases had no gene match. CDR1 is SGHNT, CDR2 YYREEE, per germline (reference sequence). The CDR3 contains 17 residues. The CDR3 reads CASSSDPTSGDLGGQYF. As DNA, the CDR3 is TGTGCCAGCAGCTCCGACCCGACTAGCGGGGACCTTGGGGGGCAGTACTTC.

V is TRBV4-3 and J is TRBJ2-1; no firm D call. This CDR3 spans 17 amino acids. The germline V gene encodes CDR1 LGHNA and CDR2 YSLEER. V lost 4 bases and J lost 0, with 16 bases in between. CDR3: CASSLSGFFSSYNEQFF. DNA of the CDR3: TGCGCCAGCAGCCTGTCAGGCTTCTTTAGCTCCTACAATGAGCAGTTCTTC.

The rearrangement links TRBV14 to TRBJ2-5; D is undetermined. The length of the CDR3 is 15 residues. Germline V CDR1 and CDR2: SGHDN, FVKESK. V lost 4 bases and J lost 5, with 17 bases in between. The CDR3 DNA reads TGTGCCAGCAGCCGAATTGGCCCCGCGTGGGAGACCCAGTACTTC. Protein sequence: CASSRIGPAWETQYF.

As DNA, the CDR3 is TGTGCCAGCAGTTACTCGAAAGGATCGGGAGGTACCGGGGAGCTGTTTTTT. It specifies CASSYSKGSGGTGELFF. The gene calls are TRBV6-5 and TRBJ2-2, with TRBD2 matching 7 bases. V shed 0 bases and J 5 bases; nucleotides not matched to a gene: 9. The CDR3 is 17 amino acids. Germline-derived CDR1 and CDR2 are MNHEY and SVGAGI.

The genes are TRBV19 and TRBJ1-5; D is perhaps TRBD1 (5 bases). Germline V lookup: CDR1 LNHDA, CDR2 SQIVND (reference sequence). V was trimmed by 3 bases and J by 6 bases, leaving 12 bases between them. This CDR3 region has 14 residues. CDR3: CASSMGRDPQPQHF. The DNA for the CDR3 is TGTGCCAGTAGTATGGGCAGGGATCCTCAGCCCCAGCATTTT.